The sample holds a few counts of the clone carrying this T cell receptor (beta chain). What it binds is not known. Germline V gene lookup returns CDR1 LNHDA and CDR2 SQIVND (reference sequence). The CDR3 loop spans 14 amino acids. Trimming shortened V by 0 bases and J by 7 bases, and 12 bases separated the two germline ends. These data are taken from a study of cytomegalovirus exposure and HLA in healthy donors. Study observations and caveats: Earlier findings revealed that most TCR beta V segments proved productive either about 87% or about 30% of the time.

PCR involved 60 Vbeta and 13 Jbeta primers. Sequencing was performed with immunoSEQ multiplex PCR; in TCRdb, only in-frame clones are kept and a portion is missing. Of roughly 200,000 clones listed, just over 75% are singletons. The V gene is TRBV19, the J gene TRBJ1-1; a possible D gene is TRBD1 (5 bases). Sequenced input: PBMCs. The clonotype comes from a woman aged 60-75 years in good health and CMV-seropositive. Here the CDR3 reads CASSIEGPLVEAFF. The CDR3 bases are TGTGCCAGTAGTATAGAGGGGCCCCTCGTTGAAGCTTTCTTT.